This T cell receptor (beta chain) is from a study of blood T cell repertoires in COVID-19. Background on the study: The study drew acute and convalescent COVID-19 samples from the United States, Italy and Spain.

Clones were sequenced by immunoSEQ multiplex PCR, and TCRdb holds only the in-frame ones, with some missing. The sample includes 150,000 or so clones, about 90% seen only once; the top ten take 0.55%. The CDR3 totals 15 residues. In germline, CDR1 is MNHEY, CDR2 SMNVEV (reference sequence). With 4 bases clipped from V and 8 bases from J, the junction kept 10 bases outside the gene matches. Sequencing was done on a sample of peripheral blood. The source is a man aged 50-59 years with acute or convalescent COVID-19. The chain combines TRBV27 with TRBJ1-1; TRBD1 agrees at 10 bases. CDR3 protein: CASSSRGQGISEAFF. In DNA, the CDR3 is TGTGCCAGCAGTTCTAGGGGACAGGGGATCTCCGAAGCTTTCTTT.